Described below is a single T cell receptor beta chain sequence and its context. As yet, its antigen is unknown. These data originate in a study of blood T cells in healthy people across ages. General study results and limits: When set beside aged donors, long-lived donors presented more naive CD4+ cells and higher diversity. Unsorted PBMC material precluded a definitive naive versus antigen-experienced comparison.

It was with a sample-barcoded 5' primer and a J-beta primer mix that a second PCR of about 6 to 12 cycles was run. Tags on each cDNA molecule came from a template-switch adaptor with 12 random nucleotides. TCRdb recomputed calls from the 5' RACE reads with MiXCR, one row per CDR3 protein. The data contain 1.4 million to 1.5 million distinct CDR3 sequences, around 39% of them singletons. The germline V and J ends were trimmed by 5 bases and 8 bases, with 18 bases remaining between them. Per germline, CDR1 LNHDA and CDR2 SQIVND (reference sequence). The CDR3 sequence is 15 residues long. The people who gave samples were healthy Caucasians from Russia, aged roughly 6 to 100.

This clonotype originated in a woman under 30 in good health. Sequencing used blood. V and J are TRBV19 and TRBJ1-4; the D gene is possibly TRBD1 (5 bases). CDR3: CASSSLDIRGEKLFF. The CDR3 coding sequence is TGTGCCAGTAGTTCTCTGGACATCCGTGGGGAAAAACTGTTTTTT.